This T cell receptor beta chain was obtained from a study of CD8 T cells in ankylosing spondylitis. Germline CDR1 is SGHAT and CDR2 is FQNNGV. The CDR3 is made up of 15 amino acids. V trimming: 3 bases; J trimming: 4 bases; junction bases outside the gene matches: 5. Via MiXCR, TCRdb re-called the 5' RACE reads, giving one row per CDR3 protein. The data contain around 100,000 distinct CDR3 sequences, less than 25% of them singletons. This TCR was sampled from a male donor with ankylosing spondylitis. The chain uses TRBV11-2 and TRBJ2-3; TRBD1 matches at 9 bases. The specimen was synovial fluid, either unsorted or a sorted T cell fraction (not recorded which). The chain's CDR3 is CASSFLTGGADTQYF. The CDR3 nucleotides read TGTGCCAGCAGCTTTCTCACAGGGGGCGCAGATACGCAGTATTTT.